This T cell receptor (beta chain) stems from a study of blood T cell repertoires in COVID-19. As handled by the study authors: Researchers report that nucleated cell counts were estimated from reference gene primer amplification. Repertoires were generated with immunoSEQ multiplex PCR, while TCRdb's copy carries only in-frame clones and drops some. That table supplies the V and J calls and clone size; D and trimming were determined from the DNA. The top ten clones hold 0.94% of a sample with around 260,000 clones, around 90% of them seen once. The receptor comes from a woman aged 40-49 years who had recovered from COVID-19. The sequenced sample consisted of peripheral blood.

CDR3 amino acids: CASSPLQQQTGLEQYF. In DNA form, the CDR3 reads TGTGCCAGCTCACCACTCCAACAGCAGACAGGGCTCGAGCAGTACTTC. The gene calls are TRBV18 and TRBJ2-7; the match to TRBD1 covers 7 bases. The CDR3 consists of 16 residues. Germline V gene lookup returns CDR1 KGHSH and CDR2 LQKENI. Losses at the gene ends were 1 base for V and 6 bases for J; bases not matched to a gene: 12.